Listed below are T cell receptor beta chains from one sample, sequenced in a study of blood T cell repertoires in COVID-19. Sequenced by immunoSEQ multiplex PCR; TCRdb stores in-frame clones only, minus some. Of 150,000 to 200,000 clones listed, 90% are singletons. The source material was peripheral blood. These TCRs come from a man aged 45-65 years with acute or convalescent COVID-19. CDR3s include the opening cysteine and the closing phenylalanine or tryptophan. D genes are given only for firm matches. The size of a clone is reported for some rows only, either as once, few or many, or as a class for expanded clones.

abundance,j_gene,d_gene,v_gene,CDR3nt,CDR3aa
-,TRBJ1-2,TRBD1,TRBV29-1,TGCAGCTTCTGGGGGACAGGAAACTATGGCTACACCTTC,CSFWGTGNYGYTF
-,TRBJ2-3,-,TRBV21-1,TGTGCCAGCAGAGGGACTAGCGGGGGGAAAGATACGCAGTATTTT,CASRGTSGGKDTQYF
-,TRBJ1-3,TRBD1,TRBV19,TGTGCCAGTAGTATAGGACGCCGGGACAGCTCTGGAAACACCATATATTTT,CASSIGRRDSSGNTIYF
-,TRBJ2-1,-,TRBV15,TGTGCCACCAGCAGGCCCCCTCGAGGAGCGATCTACAATGAGCAGTTCTTC,CATSRPPRGAIYNEQFF
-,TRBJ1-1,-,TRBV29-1,TGCAGCTCACTCGAGGGGGTGTTGAACACTGAAGCTTTCTTT,CSSLEGVLNTEAFF
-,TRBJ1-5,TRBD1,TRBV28,TGTGCCAGCAGGCTTAAGACAGGGGGCGGTCAGCCCCAGCATTTT,CASRLKTGGGQPQHF
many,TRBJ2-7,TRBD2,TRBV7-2,TGTGCCAGCAGCTTAGGGGTTGGGGAGGGCTACGAGCAGTACTTC,CASSLGVGEGYEQYF
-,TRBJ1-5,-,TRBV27,TGTGCCAGCAGTCCCTATGGGGGCGCAGATCAGCCCCAGCATTTT,CASSPYGGADQPQHF
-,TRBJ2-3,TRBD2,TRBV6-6,TGTGCCAGCAGTCAATCCGGACTAGCGGGAGATACGCAGTATTTT,CASSQSGLAGDTQYF
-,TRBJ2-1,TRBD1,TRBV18,TGTGCCAGCTCACCACTTAGGGGGCTGGATGAGCAGTTCTTC,CASSPLRGLDEQFF
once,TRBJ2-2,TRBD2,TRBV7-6,TGTGCCAGCAGCTCCGCCCATGGGCTAGCGGGGGCCGGGGAGCTGTTTTTT,CASSSAHGLAGAGELFF
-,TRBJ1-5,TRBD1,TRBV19,TGTACCAGTAGTACCTACGACAGGGAACCCAATCAGCCCCAGCATTTT,CTSSTYDREPNQPQHF
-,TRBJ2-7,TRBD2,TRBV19,TGTGCCAGTAGTATGAAGACTAGCGGGGTCTACGAGCAGTACTTC,CASSMKTSGVYEQYF
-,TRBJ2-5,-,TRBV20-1,TGCAGTGCTAGAGCGGGGGAGACCCAGTACTTC,CSARAGETQYF
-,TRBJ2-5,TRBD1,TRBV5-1,TGCGCCAGCAGCTTGGGGGGACAGAAAGAGACCCAGTACTTC,CASSLGGQKETQYF
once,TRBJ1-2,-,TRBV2,TGTGCCAGCAGATACGACAGCTATGGCTACACCTTC,CASRYDSYGYTF
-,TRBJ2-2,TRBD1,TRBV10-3,TGTGCCATCAGCGGGGGACAGGGGAACACCGGGGAGCTGTTTTTT,CAISGGQGNTGELFF
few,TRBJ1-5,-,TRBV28,TGTGCCAGCAGTTTACCCCAGGGGCCGGGGCAGCCCCAGCATTTT,CASSLPQGPGQPQHF
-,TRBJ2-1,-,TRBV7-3,TGTGCCAGCAGCTTATTGGCCGGGACTCCCCAAAATGAGCAGTTCTTC,CASSLLAGTPQNEQFF
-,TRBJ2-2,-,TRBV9,TGTGCCAGCAGTAGACTCTCAACCGGGGAGCTGTTTTTT,CASSRLSTGELFF
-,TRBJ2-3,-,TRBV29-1,TGCAGCGTTGTTTTCTACCCGGGGGGCTCAGATACGCAGTATTTT,CSVVFYPGGSDTQYF
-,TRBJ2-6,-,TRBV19,TGTGCCAGTAGCGTCGGACACTCTGGGGCCAACGTCCTGACTTTC,CASSVGHSGANVLTF
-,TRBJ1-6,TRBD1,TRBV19,TGTGCCAGTAGTGCTCGGACAGGGGGCTATAATTCACCCCTCCACTTT,CASSARTGGYNSPLHF
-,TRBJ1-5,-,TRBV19,TGTGCCAGTAGTATAGGTCATCATAGCAATCAGCCCCAGCATTTT,CASSIGHHSNQPQHF
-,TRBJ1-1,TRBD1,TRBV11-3,TGTGCCAGCAGCCACGAGGGACAGGTCCCTTTCTTT,CASSHEGQVPFF
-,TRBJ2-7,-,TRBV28,TGTGCCAGCAGTGTAACGAGCTCCTACGAGCAGTACTTC,CASSVTSSYEQYF
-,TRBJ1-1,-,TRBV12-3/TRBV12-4,TGTGCCAGCAGGGCCAGGGTGGCCACTGAAGCTTTCTTT,CASRARVATEAFF
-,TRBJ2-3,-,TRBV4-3,TGCGCCAGCAGCCCCTCGACTAGCACAGATACGCAGTATTTT,CASSPSTSTDTQYF
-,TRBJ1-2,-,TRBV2,TGTGCCAGCAGCGATACAGTAAACTATGGCTACACCTTC,CASSDTVNYGYTF
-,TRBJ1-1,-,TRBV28,TGTGCCAGCAGAAGGGGTGGACAGCCAAACACTGAAGCTTTCTTT,CASRRGGQPNTEAFF
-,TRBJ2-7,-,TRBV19,TGTGCCAGTAGTATAGGGACAGCGTTTGCCTACGAGCAGTACTTC,CASSIGTAFAYEQYF
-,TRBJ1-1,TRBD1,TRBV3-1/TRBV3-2,TGTGCCAGCAGCCAACTAGGGGACAGGTCTGAAGCTTTCTTT,CASSQLGDRSEAFF
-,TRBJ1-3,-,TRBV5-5,TGTGCCAGCAGCTTACAGGGAAACACCATATATTTT,CASSLQGNTIYF
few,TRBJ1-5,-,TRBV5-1,TGCGCCAGCAGCTTGGATTCGGGGATAAGGCCCCAGCATTTT,CASSLDSGIRPQHF
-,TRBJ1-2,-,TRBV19,TGTGCCAGTAGTAAACTGACGGGGAACTATGGCTACACCTTC,CASSKLTGNYGYTF
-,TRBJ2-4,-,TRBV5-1,TGCGCCAGCAGCTCAGCGTTCCCGTCCTCAGCCAAAAACATTCAGTACTTC,CASSSAFPSSAKNIQYF
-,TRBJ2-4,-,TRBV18,TGTGCCAGCTCGACCGGGACTCAAAACATTCAGTACTTC,CASSTGTQNIQYF
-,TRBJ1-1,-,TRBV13,TGTGCCAGCAAAAGCGCCCCCACTGAAGCTTTCTTT,CASKSAPTEAFF
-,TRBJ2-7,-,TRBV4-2,TGTGCCAGCAGCCCTCGGACAGATGCCTTGGGCGAGCAGTACTTC,CASSPRTDALGEQYF
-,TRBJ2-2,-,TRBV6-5,TGTGCCAGCAGCCGAGGAGTATATACCGGGGAGCTGTTTTTT,CASSRGVYTGELFF
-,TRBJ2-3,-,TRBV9,TGTGCCAGCAGCGTAGCTGGGGGGGCCCACACAGATACGCAGTATTTT,CASSVAGGAHTDTQYF
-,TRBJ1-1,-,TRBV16,TGTGCCAGCAGCCAATGGCGGGTGGGCACTGAAGCTTTCTTT,CASSQWRVGTEAFF
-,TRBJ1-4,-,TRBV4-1,TGCGCCAGCAGCCAGGACAGAGCAACTAATGAAAAACTGTTTTTT,CASSQDRATNEKLFF
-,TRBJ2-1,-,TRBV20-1,TGCAGTGCTAGAGATGGTCACTACCAGTTCTTC,CSARDGHYQFF
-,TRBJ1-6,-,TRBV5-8,TGTGCCAGCAGCTTGACAGGCTCAGGTTCACCCCTCCACTTT,CASSLTGSGSPLHF
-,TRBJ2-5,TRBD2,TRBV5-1,TGCGCCAGTACAATTAGCGGGGGTGAGACCCAGTACTTC,CASTISGGETQYF
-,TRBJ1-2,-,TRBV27,TGTGCCAGCAGTTTACGGCAGGGCGAACGCTACACCTTC,CASSLRQGERYTF
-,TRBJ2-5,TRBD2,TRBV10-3,TGTGCCATCAGCTATCTAGCGGGGGATGGGGAGACCCAGTACTTC,CAISYLAGDGETQYF
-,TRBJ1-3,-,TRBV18,TGTGCCAGCTCACCTTCAGCGGGCGCGGAAGGAAACACCATATATTTT,CASSPSAGAEGNTIYF
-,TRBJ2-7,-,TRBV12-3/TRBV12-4,TGTGCCAGCAGTTTGCAGGGTTACGAGCAGTACTTC,CASSLQGYEQYF
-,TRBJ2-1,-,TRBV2,TGTGCCGCGGTCGGGTCCTACAATGAGCAGTTCTTC,CAAVGSYNEQFF
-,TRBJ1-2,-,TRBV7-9,TGTGCCAGCAGCTCGTCCGTGGAGACCTTC,CASSSSVETF
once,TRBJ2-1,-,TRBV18,TGTGCCAGCTCATCGGGACTTCGCACTGAACCGCAGTTCTTC,CASSSGLRTEPQFF
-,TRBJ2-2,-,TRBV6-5,TGTGCCAGCAGTTACCGCCTATACACCGGGGAGCTGTTTTTT,CASSYRLYTGELFF
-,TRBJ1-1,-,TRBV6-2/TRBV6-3,TGTGCCAGCAGTTACTCTACAGGAGACATGAACACTGAAGCTTTCTTT,CASSYSTGDMNTEAFF
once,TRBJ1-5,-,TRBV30,TGTGCCTGGGCTGGGGGGAGAGGCAATCAGCCCCAGCATTTT,CAWAGGRGNQPQHF
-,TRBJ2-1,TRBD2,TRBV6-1,TGTGCCAGCAGTGAACATGGCGGGAGCTATGAGCAGTTCTTC,CASSEHGGSYEQFF
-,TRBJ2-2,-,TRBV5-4,TGTGCCAGCAGCCCGGAGCGAATAGCCGGGGAGCTGTTTTTT,CASSPERIAGELFF
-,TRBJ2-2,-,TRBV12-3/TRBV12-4,TGTGCCAGCAGCTCGAACACCGGGGAGCTGTTTTTT,CASSSNTGELFF
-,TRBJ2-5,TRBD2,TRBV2,TGTGCCAGCAGTGGGACTACTAGCGGGAGGGAGACCCAGTACTTC,CASSGTTSGRETQYF